This entry lists 20 T cell receptor beta chains sequenced from one sample in a study of T-cell memory formation after mild COVID-19. TCRdb analysed the 5' RACE reads with MiXCR anew, one entry per CDR3 protein. Here the sample spans some 490,000 distinct CDR3 sequences, 18% being singletons. What was sequenced was PBMCs or a T cell subset sorted from them (not recorded which). These receptors were collected from an adult woman who had mild COVID-19 (a few samples of this study predate the infection). Cell type and time point are not known.

This clonotype was recorded a few times. This chain uses TRBV5-6 with TRBJ1-2; the D gene is possibly TRBD1 (6 bases). Germline values: CDR1 SGHDT, CDR2 YYEEEE. V dropped 0 bases and J dropped 2 bases, with 11 bases sitting between them. This CDR3 comprises 15 residues. The CDR3 DNA follows: TGTGCCAGCAGCTTGGTAGAAGGGGGAAACTATGGCTACACCTTC. It codes for CASSLVEGGNYGYTF.

This clonotype was seen a few times. Written as DNA, the CDR3 is TGTGCCAGCAGCTTAGATCCTTCATCCCGCAAAAACATTCAGTACTTC. It specifies CASSLDPSSRKNIQYF. The rearrangement joins TRBV11-2 to TRBJ2-4, with D unclear. V gave up 0 bases and J gave up 3 bases, with 12 bases separating them. Germline CDR1 and CDR2: SGHAT and FQNNGV. CDR3 length: 16 amino acids.

This clonotype was counted between two and nine times. The chain uses TRBV4-2 and TRBJ2-7; 10 nucleotides match TRBD2. The V gene end was trimmed by 2 bases and the J gene end by 5 bases; junction bases not matched to a gene: 9. The CDR3 covers 16 residues. Germline V CDR1 and CDR2: LGHNA, YNFKEQ. CDR3 sequence: CASSQLAGATSDEQYF. CDR3 in DNA: TGTGCCAGCAGCCAACTAGCGGGAGCCACAAGTGACGAGCAGTACTTC.

A few counts support this clonotype. V is TRBV5-6 and J is TRBJ1-1; 11 bases line up with TRBD1. J was trimmed by 7 bases and V by 3 bases; bases with no gene match: 8. Germline lookup yields CDR1 SGHDT and CDR2 YYEEEE. The CDR3 has 15 residues. The CDR3 here is CASSSTGQGAFEAFF. CDR3 sequence (DNA): TGTGCCAGCAGCTCCACCGGACAGGGGGCATTTGAAGCTTTCTTT.

This sequence joins TRBV6-5 and TRBJ2-2; tentatively, D is TRBD1 (5 bases). This CDR3 contains 15 residues. Trimming left V 4 bases short and J 4 bases short, with 13 bases between. Germline assignment: CDR1 MNHEY and CDR2 SVGAGI. As DNA, the CDR3 is TGTGCCAGCAGTTTCCAGACAGTATCCACCGGGGAGCTGTTTTTT. Protein: CASSFQTVSTGELFF.

This clonotype showed up just a few times. The rearrangement uses TRBV5-4 and TRBJ2-5; possible D gene TRBD2, 5 bases. The length of the CDR3 is 11 residues. Germline CDR1 SGHNT, CDR2 YYREEE (reference sequence). V was trimmed by 4 bases and J by 10 bases, leaving 11 bases between them. The CDR3 nucleotides read TGTGCCAGCAGCGACGGGGTAGACCAGTACTTC. Protein product: CASSDGVDQYF. The full variable domain, in which reference TRBV5-4 and TRBJ2-5 provide the parts outside the CDR3, is ETGVTQSPTHLIKTRGQQVTLRCSSQSGHNTVSWYQQALGQGPQFIFQYYREEENGRGNFPPRFSGLQFPNYSSELNVNALELDDSALYLCASSDGVDQYFGPGTRLLVL.

The chain recombines TRBV2 with TRBJ2-6; D perhaps matches TRBD1 (6 bases). CDR3 size: 14 residues. The V gene lost 5 bases and the J gene lost 4 bases, with 9 bases spanning the gap. CDR1 and CDR2 from the germline V gene are SNHLY and FYNNEI. The DNA of the CDR3 is TGTGCCAGCAGTCTGGACAGCGGGGCCAACGTCCTGACTTTC. It is translated as CASSLDSGANVLTF.

This clonotype was counted a few times. V usage is TRBV6-1 and J usage is TRBJ2-2; D gene unclear. The germline V and J ends were trimmed by 4 bases and 3 bases, with 9 bases remaining between them. The length of the CDR3 is 14 residues. Per germline, CDR1 MNHNS and CDR2 SASEGT. The CDR3 protein is CASSVGSDTGELFF. CDR3 DNA sequence: TGTGCCAGCAGTGTCGGCAGCGACACCGGGGAGCTGTTTTTT.

Only a few counts were recorded for this clonotype. The chain is built from TRBV5-1 and TRBJ2-7, with D unresolved. The CDR3 sequence is 15 residues long. Looked up from germline, CDR1 is SGHRS and CDR2 is YFSETQ. V was trimmed by 0 bases and J by 2 bases, leaving 12 bases between them. CDR3 bases: TGCGCCAGCAGCTTGGCCGGTACAGTAACCTACGAGCAGTACTTC. Protein: CASSLAGTVTYEQYF.

This clonotype was recorded a few times. This chain connects TRBV6-5 to TRBJ1-3; D uncertain. This CDR3 contains 16 residues. V was pared by 7 bases and J by 0 bases, with 16 bases between. Per the germline V gene, CDR1 is MNHEY and CDR2 is SVGAGI. CDR3 region: CASKADPSYSGNTIYF. The CDR3 DNA sequence: TGTGCCAGCAAGGCAGATCCTTCCTACTCTGGAAACACCATATATTTT.

This clonotype was observed a few times. This chain links TRBV4-1 with TRBJ1-1; tentatively, D is TRBD1 (5 bases). The CDR3 is 16 amino acids. Per the germline V gene, CDR1 is MGHRA and CDR2 is YSYEKL. The V end lost 0 bases, the J end lost 4 bases, and 15 bases lay between the germline ends. This CDR3 is CASSQDRGPPSTEAFF. CDR3 bases: TGCGCCAGCAGCCAAGATCGGGGACCCCCAAGCACTGAAGCTTTCTTT.

The rearrangement uses TRBV7-2 and TRBJ2-3; the D is unclear. Per germline, CDR1 SGHTA and CDR2 FQGNSA. The V end lost 2 bases, the J end lost 11 bases, and 11 bases lay between the germline ends. The CDR3 runs to 12 residues. Here the CDR3 DNA reads TGTGCCAGCAGCTTATCACGAGCCCGGCAGTATTTT. This translates into CASSLSRARQYF.

The J gene is TRBJ2-1, the V gene TRBV5-6; D possibly corresponds to TRBD1 (6 bases). Per germline, CDR1 SGHDT and CDR2 YYEEEE. V dropped 0 bases and J dropped 7 bases, with 11 bases sitting between them. This CDR3 has 14 residues. CDR3 region: CASSLGQARNEQFF. In nucleotides, the CDR3 is TGTGCCAGCAGCTTGGGACAGGCCCGAAATGAGCAGTTCTTC.

The chain recombines TRBV9 with TRBJ2-6; the D is unclear. Trimming pared 2 bases from V and 0 bases from J, leaving 9 bases between. The CDR3 totals 16 residues. CDR1 is SGDLS and CDR2 is YYNGEE in the germline V gene. CDR3 amino acids: CASSVYWSSGANVLTF. The CDR3 nucleotides are TGTGCCAGCAGCGTTTACTGGAGCTCTGGGGCCAACGTCCTGACTTTC.

This chain uses TRBV7-6 with TRBJ2-3, with 14 bases lining up with TRBD2. The CDR3 has 17 residues. Germline CDR1 and CDR2: SGHVS and FNYEAQ. V lost 5 bases and J lost 5; bases outside the gene matches: 9. CDR3 region: CASSPGLAGGLLDTQYF. CDR3 nucleotide sequence: TGTGCCAGCAGCCCCGGACTAGCGGGGGGCCTATTAGATACGCAGTATTTT.

The chain joins TRBV24-1 to TRBJ1-1; D uncertain. CDR3 length: 13 residues. V shed 2 bases and J shed 1 base, with 4 bases lying between them. Germline CDR1 is KGHDR and CDR2 is SFDVKD. The chain's CDR3 is CATSDYQNTEAFF. CDR3 nucleotide sequence: TGTGCCACCAGTGATTACCAGAACACTGAAGCTTTCTTT.

This clonotype is a singleton in its sample. The chain links TRBV7-2 to TRBJ2-3; tentative D call: TRBD1 (5 bases). Germline CDR1 SGHTA, CDR2 FQGNSA. The CDR3 totals 14 residues. Trimming took off 5 bases at V and 8 bases at J, with 17 bases between the two ends. CDR3 residues: CASSTLGDWVTQYF. CDR3 in DNA: TGTGCCAGCAGCACTCTAGGGGATTGGGTTACGCAGTATTTT.

This clonotype turned up a few times. The CDR3 region has the DNA TGTGCCAGCACCCCTCCGAGTTACGAGACCCAGTACTTC. It translates to CASTPPSYETQYF. V gene TRBV6-2 or TRBV6-3 combines with J gene TRBJ2-5; D unclear. Trimming removed 7 bases from V and 5 bases from J, with 14 bases in between. Per the germline V gene, CDR1 is MNHEY and CDR2 is SVGEGT. The CDR3 consists of 13 residues.

CDR3 sequence (DNA): TGCGCCAGCAGCCACCTAAGGTCGACAGGGGGGGAAGAGACCCAGTACTTC. It codes for CASSHLRSTGGEETQYF. The gene calls are TRBV4-1 and TRBJ2-5, with 9 bases identical to TRBD1. Trimming took 3 bases from V and 3 from J; bases not matched to a gene: 11. Germline V lookup: CDR1 MGHRA, CDR2 YSYEKL. This CDR3 contains 17 residues.

This clonotype was recorded a few times. This chain uses TRBV20-1 with TRBJ2-7; weak D call: TRBD2 (5 bases). V was trimmed by 3 bases and J by 2 bases, leaving 20 bases between them. This CDR3 is built from 16 residues. Germline V lookup: CDR1 DFQATT, CDR2 SNEGSKA (reference sequence). Here the CDR3 reads CSARDPIASLAYEQYF. The DNA for the CDR3 is TGCAGTGCTAGGGATCCTATAGCGTCCCTCGCCTACGAGCAGTACTTC.